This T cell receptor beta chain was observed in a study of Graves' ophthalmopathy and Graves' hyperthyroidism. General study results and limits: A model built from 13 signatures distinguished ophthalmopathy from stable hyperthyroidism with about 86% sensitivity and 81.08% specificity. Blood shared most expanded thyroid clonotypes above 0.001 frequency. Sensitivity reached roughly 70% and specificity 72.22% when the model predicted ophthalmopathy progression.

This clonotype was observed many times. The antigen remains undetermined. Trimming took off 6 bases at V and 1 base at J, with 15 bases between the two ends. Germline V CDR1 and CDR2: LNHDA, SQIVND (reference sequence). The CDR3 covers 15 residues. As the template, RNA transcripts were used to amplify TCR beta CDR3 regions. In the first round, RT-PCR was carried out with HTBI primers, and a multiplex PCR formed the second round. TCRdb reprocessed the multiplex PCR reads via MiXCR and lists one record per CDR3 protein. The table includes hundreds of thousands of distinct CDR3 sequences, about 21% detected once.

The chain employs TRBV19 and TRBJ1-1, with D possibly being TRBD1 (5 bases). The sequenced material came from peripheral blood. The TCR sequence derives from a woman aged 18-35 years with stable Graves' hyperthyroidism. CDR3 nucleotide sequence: TGTGCCAGTAGCCCCCTTGGGGCGGGGAACACTGAAGCTTTCTTT. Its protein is CASSPLGAGNTEAFF.